This record concerns one T cell receptor beta chain sequence. This sample is drawn from a study of blood T cell repertoires in COVID-19. Germline CDR1 and CDR2: SGHTA and FQGNSA. V dropped 7 bases and J dropped 8; count of bases not matched to a gene: 8. CDR3 size: 13 residues. Exposed study participants had met a COVID-19 case within 2 weeks before entry. Clones were sequenced by immunoSEQ multiplex PCR, and TCRdb holds only the in-frame ones, with some missing. The sample holds 220,000 or so clones, roughly 90% seen once. The chain uses TRBV7-2 and TRBJ1-2, with TRBD1 identical over 9 bases. Material: PBMCs or T cells enriched from blood (not recorded which). This receptor was obtained from a man younger than 40 who had been exposed to COVID-19. The CDR3 loop reads CASILYRGLGYTF. CDR3 DNA: TGTGCCAGCATCCTCTACAGGGGGCTGGGCTACACCTTC.